The source of this TCR beta chain is a study of identical twins. TCRdb reprocessed the 5' RACE reads with MiXCR, giving one entry per CDR3 protein. The sample includes approximately 280,000 distinct CDR3 sequences, approximately 8% of them seen just once. The study, taken as a whole, reports: The study found excess low generation probability among twin-shared out-of-frame alpha sequences. While abundant cord blood beta clonotypes carried fewer insertions, memory repertoires showed no such pattern.

Trimming took 3 bases from V and 5 from J; bases not matched to a gene: 3. Per germline, CDR1 SGHAT and CDR2 FQNNGV. The CDR3 has 13 amino acids. This clonotype was recorded at least ten times. Antigen: not known. The same data also went into a second study, on yellow fever vaccine responses in identical twins.

The sequence was collected from a woman aged 18-35 years in good health. This chain links TRBV11-2 with TRBJ2-5; TRBD2 matches at 7 bases. The specimen was memory (CD45RO+) T cells sorted from blood. The CDR3: CASSFWGGETQYF. The CDR3 nucleotides read TGTGCCAGCAGCTTTTGGGGGGGTGAGACCCAGTACTTC. The whole variable domain, filled in from reference TRBV11-2 and TRBJ2-5, reads EAGVAQSPRYKIIEKRQSVAFWCNPISGHATLYWYQQILGQGPKLLIQFQNNGVVDDSQLPKDRFSAERLKGVDSTLKIQPAKLEDSAVYLCASSFWGGETQYFGPGTRLLVL.